The 17 T cell receptor beta chains given below trace back to one sample, sequenced in a study of metastatic and nonmetastatic thyroid tumors. Thyroid surgery took place with no prior treatment in any patient. TCRdb reprocessed the PCR reads using MiXCR. The table records around 64,000 clones, just over 4% of them present only once. The sequencing sample was made of blood. The receptors shown here come from a female donor with papillary thyroid cancer or a benign thyroid nodule (not recorded which). Some clones in this sample may be carry-over from other donors' samples.

The chain is built from TRBV27 and TRBJ2-1; the match to TRBD2 covers 12 bases. CDR1 is MNHEY and CDR2 is SMNVEV in the germline V gene (reference sequence). With 6 bases clipped from V and 6 bases from J, the junction kept 6 bases outside the gene matches. The CDR3 loop spans 15 amino acids. Here the CDR3 reads CASRPTSGSLNEQFF. In DNA, the CDR3 is TGTGCCAGCAGGCCGACTAGCGGGAGCCTCAATGAGCAGTTCTTC.

This clone was observed many times. The chain employs TRBV24-1 and TRBJ1-3; D ambiguous. V dropped 3 bases and J dropped 0 bases, with 5 bases sitting between them. CDR1 KGHDR and CDR2 SFDVKD come from the germline V gene. The CDR3 contains 14 residues. The CDR3 nucleotides are TGTGCCACCAGTGATCCGGCCTCTGGAAACACCATATATTTT. Encoded protein: CATSDPASGNTIYF.

This clone showed up many times. The J gene is TRBJ2-2, the V gene TRBV7-9, with TRBD2 as a possible D gene (6 bases). Between the trimmed V and J ends, which lost 11 bases and 6 bases, there was a span of 28 bases. The CDR3 runs to 17 residues. Germline V gives CDR1 SEHNR, CDR2 FQNEAQ (reference sequence). CDR3 in DNA: TGTGCCTGTAGAAAGTCACTAGCTACTTCCCCAGCCGGGGAGCTGTTTTTT. Translated, it gives CACRKSLATSPAGELFF.

This clone was found many times. The V and J genes are TRBV10-3 and TRBJ1-2, with 7 positions matching TRBD1. From germline, CDR1 is ENHRY and CDR2 SYGVKD. Trimming at V came to 4 bases and at J to 8 bases, leaving 7 bases not matched to a gene. The CDR3 loop spans 13 amino acids. CDR3 loop: CAISGEGAVGYTF. The CDR3, as DNA: TGTGCCATCAGTGGTGAGGGGGCGGTAGGCTACACCTTC.

This clone was counted ten times or more. This sequence may be a read error, since a much larger clone differs from it by one base. This CDR3 is also generated by other DNA sequences in the sample. The gene calls are TRBV7-2 and TRBJ2-7; TRBD1 matches 9 bases. The J segment lost 0 bases and the V segment lost 4 bases, leaving 4 bases of the junction unmatched. The CDR3 consists of 15 residues. Germline assignment: CDR1 SGHTA and CDR2 FQGNSA. This chain's CDR3 is CASSYWTGASYEQYF. The CDR3 coding sequence is TGTGCCAGCAGCTACTGGACAGGGGCCTCCTACGAGCAGTACTTC.

In regard to this clone: A much larger clone differs by one base, so this may be a read error. Other DNA sequences of this sample code for an identical CDR3. The genes are TRBV20-1 and TRBJ2-3; D remains unclear. V lost 1 base and J 4 bases, leaving 6 bases between the germline ends. The germline V gene encodes CDR1 DFQATT and CDR2 SNEGSKA (reference sequence). The CDR3 sequence is 12 residues long. This CDR3 reads CSARAAADTQYF. For the CDR3, the DNA is TGCAGTGCTAGAGCTGCGGCAGATACGCAGTATTTT.

This clone turned up a few times. The chain carries TRBV20-1 and TRBJ2-7; D uncertain. V was shortened by 5 bases and J by 2 bases, with 13 bases between the two germline ends. The CDR3 covers 13 residues. Germline V gene sequence: CDR1 DFQATT, CDR2 SNEGSKA (reference sequence). The CDR3 is CSAGVTLPYEQYF. CDR3 DNA: TGCAGTGCTGGTGTAACTCTCCCCTACGAGCAGTACTTC.

Ten or more counts support this clone. The genes are TRBV3-1 and TRBJ2-5; D might be TRBD2 (5 bases). Trimming took off 6 bases at V and 2 bases at J, with 10 bases between the two ends. Germline CDR1 LGHDT, CDR2 YNNKEL (reference sequence). The CDR3 is 13 residues long. The CDR3 loop reads CASRFLAQETQYF. The CDR3 DNA reads as TGTGCCAGCAGATTTCTAGCACAAGAGACCCAGTACTTC.

This clone rates as medium-sized. CDR3 DNA: TGCGCCAGCAGCTTGCTACTAGCGGATAACACCGGGGAGCTGTTTTTT. It codes for CASSLLLADNTGELFF. V gene TRBV5-1 combines with J gene TRBJ2-2, with 8 bases aligning to TRBD2. V was clipped by 1 base and J by 2 bases; unmatched bases: 4. Germline V gives CDR1 SGHRS, CDR2 YFSETQ. The CDR3 loop spans 16 amino acids.

This clone came up many times. The chain couples TRBV11-2 to TRBJ1-2; the D is unclear. The germline CDR1 and CDR2 sequences are SGHAT and FQNNGV. Trimming left V 4 bases short and J 3 bases short, with 9 bases between. The CDR3 has 13 residues. In DNA form, the CDR3 reads TGTGCCAGCAGCTCTGGGCTCGACTATGGCTACACCTTC. It codes for CASSSGLDYGYTF. The variable domain in full, completed from reference TRBV11-2 and TRBJ1-2, reads EAGVAQSPRYKIIEKRQSVAFWCNPISGHATLYWYQQILGQGPKLLIQFQNNGVVDDSQLPKDRFSAERLKGVDSTLKIQPAKLEDSAVYLCASSSGLDYGYTFGSGTRLTVV.

The V gene is TRBV11-3, the J gene TRBJ2-1; D remains unclear. V was cut by 0 bases and J by 7 bases, with 4 bases left in between. The germline V gene encodes CDR1 SGHNT and CDR2 YENEEA. The CDR3 spans 12 residues. The CDR3 spells CASSLDRNEQFF. The CDR3 DNA reads as TGTGCCAGCAGCTTAGATAGGAATGAGCAGTTCTTC.

This clone showed up many times. This chain uses TRBV12-3 or TRBV12-4 with TRBJ2-1, with a tentative D call TRBD2 (6 bases). Trimming cost V 3 bases and J 9 bases, with 9 bases left between them. CDR3 length: 12 residues. The CDR3, as DNA: TGTGCCAGCAGTTTGACTAGTGGTGAGCAGTTCTTC. It yields the protein CASSLTSGEQFF.

Many counts were recorded for this clone. The sample holds other DNA sequences that translate to the same CDR3. This chain uses TRBV5-1 with TRBJ2-5, with D unresolved. Germline V lookup: CDR1 SGHRS, CDR2 YFSETQ. V lost 2 bases and J lost 4, with 18 bases in between. The CDR3 extends over 16 amino acids. The CDR3 DNA sequence: TGCGCCAGCAGCTTAGGGCCCCTTAGGATGGGAGAGACCCAGTACTTC. As protein: CASSLGPLRMGETQYF.

The rearrangement links TRBV7-8 to TRBJ2-3; 12 positions agree with TRBD2. The junction had 9 bases not matched to a gene; V was cut back by 5 bases and J by 6 bases. Per germline, CDR1 SGHVS and CDR2 FQNEAQ. The CDR3 is made up of 16 amino acids. The CDR3 spells CASSATSGRTRDTQYF. CDR3 nucleotides: TGTGCCAGCAGCGCTACTAGCGGGAGGACAAGGGATACGCAGTATTTT.

This clone came up many times. V usage is TRBV20-1 and J usage is TRBJ1-4, with D possibly matching TRBD1 (6 bases). Germline V gene sequence: CDR1 DFQATT, CDR2 SNEGSKA (reference sequence). CDR3 length: 15 amino acids. Trimming left V 5 bases short and J 8 bases short, with 21 bases between. The CDR3 bases are TGCAGTGCTCCCGTCGGGGGGCGAGCATTCGAAAAACTGTTTTTT. Protein: CSAPVGGRAFEKLFF.

This clone was picked up a small number of times. V usage is TRBV6-2 or TRBV6-3 and J usage is TRBJ2-1, with D maybe TRBD1 (6 bases). This CDR3 spans 15 amino acids. Trimming left V 6 bases short and J 3 bases short, with 15 bases between. The germline CDR1 and CDR2 sequences are MNHEY and SVGEGT. The CDR3 spells CASRPTEGVYNEQFF. Written as DNA, the CDR3 is TGTGCCAGCAGACCAACAGAGGGGGTCTACAATGAGCAGTTCTTC.

This clone was detected many times. This may be a read error: a much more frequent sequence differs by one nucleotide. The CDR3: CAGSASYGYTF. CDR3 nucleotide sequence: TGTGCCGGCAGTGCTAGCTATGGCTACACCTTC. This sequence joins TRBV2 and TRBJ1-2; D gene unclear. The CDR3 runs to 11 residues. Germline CDR1 is SNHLY and CDR2 is FYNNEI.